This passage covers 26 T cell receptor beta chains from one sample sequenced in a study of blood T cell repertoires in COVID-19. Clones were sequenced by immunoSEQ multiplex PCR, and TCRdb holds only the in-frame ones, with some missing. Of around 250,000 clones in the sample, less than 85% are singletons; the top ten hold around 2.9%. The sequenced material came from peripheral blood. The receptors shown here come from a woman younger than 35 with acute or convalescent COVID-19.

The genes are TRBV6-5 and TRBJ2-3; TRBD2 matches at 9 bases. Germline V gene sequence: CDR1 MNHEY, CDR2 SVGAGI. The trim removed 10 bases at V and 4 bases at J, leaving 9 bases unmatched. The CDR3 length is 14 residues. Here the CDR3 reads CATSTSGEADTQYF. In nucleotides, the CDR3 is TGTGCCACCTCGACTAGCGGCGAGGCAGATACGCAGTATTTT.

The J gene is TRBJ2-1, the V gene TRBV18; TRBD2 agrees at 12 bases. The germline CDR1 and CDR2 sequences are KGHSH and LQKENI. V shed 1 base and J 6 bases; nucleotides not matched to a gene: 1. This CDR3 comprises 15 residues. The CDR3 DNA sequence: TGTGCCAGCTCACCACTGACTAGCGGGAGCAATGAGCAGTTCTTC. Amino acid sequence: CASSPLTSGSNEQFF.

The CDR3 DNA sequence: TGTGCCAGCAGCTTCCTAGCGGGGGACTACTTAGAGCAGTACTTC. Translation: CASSFLAGDYLEQYF. The chain recombines TRBV7-2 with TRBJ2-7; TRBD2 matches 10 bases. The V gene end was trimmed by 3 bases and the J gene end by 7 bases; junction bases not matched to a gene: 9. CDR1 and CDR2 from the germline V gene are SGHTA and FQGNSA. The CDR3 extends over 15 amino acids.

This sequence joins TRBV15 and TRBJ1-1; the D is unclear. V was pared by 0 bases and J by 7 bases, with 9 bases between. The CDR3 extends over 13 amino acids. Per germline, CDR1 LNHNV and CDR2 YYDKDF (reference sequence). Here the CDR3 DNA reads TGTGCCACCAGCAGAGATAGCCGGGATGAAGCTTTCTTT. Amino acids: CATSRDSRDEAFF.

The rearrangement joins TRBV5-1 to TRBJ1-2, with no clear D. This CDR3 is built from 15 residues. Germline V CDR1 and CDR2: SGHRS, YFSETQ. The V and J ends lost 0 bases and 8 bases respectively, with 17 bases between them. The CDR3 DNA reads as TGCGCCAGCAGCTTGGTATTGTCGGGGATGGGAGGCTACACCTTC. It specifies CASSLVLSGMGGYTF.

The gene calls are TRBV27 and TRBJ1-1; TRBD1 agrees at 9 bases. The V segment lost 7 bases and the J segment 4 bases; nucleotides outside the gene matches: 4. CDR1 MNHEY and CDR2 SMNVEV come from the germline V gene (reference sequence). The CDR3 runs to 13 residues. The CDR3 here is CASTRQGGTEAFF. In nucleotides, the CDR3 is TGTGCCAGCACTCGACAGGGGGGCACTGAAGCTTTCTTT.

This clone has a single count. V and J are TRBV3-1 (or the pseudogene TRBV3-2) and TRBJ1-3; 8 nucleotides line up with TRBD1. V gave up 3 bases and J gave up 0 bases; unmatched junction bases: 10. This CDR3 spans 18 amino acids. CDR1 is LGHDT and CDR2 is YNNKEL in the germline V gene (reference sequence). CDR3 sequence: CASSQSRTGLSSGNTIYF. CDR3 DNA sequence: TGTGCCAGCAGCCAGTCCAGGACAGGGCTTTCCTCTGGAAACACCATATATTTT.

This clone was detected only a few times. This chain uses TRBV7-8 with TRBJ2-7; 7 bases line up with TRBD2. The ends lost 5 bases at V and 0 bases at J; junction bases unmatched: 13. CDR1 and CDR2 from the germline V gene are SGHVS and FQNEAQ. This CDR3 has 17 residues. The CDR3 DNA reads TGTGCCAGCAGCCGAGTTAGCGGGTCTACCTTCTCCTACGAGCAGTACTTC. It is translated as CASSRVSGSTFSYEQYF.

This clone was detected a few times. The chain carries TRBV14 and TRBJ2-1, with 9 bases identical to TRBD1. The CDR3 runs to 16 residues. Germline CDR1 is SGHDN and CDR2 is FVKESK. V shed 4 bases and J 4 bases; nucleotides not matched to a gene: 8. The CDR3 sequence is CASSRRGTGIYNEQFF. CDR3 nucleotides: TGTGCCAGCAGCCGCAGAGGGACAGGGATATACAATGAGCAGTTCTTC.

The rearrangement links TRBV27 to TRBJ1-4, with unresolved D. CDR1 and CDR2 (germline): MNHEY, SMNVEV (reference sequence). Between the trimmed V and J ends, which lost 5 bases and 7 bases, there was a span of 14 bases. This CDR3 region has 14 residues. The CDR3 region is CASSPLRGGEKLFF. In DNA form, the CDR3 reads TGTGCCAGCAGTCCCCTCCGGGGAGGTGAAAAACTGTTTTTT.

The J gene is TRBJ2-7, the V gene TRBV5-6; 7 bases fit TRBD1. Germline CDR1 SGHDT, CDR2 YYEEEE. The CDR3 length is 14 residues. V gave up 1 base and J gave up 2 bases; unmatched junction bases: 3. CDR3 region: CASSLLGQTYEQYF. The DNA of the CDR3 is TGTGCCAGCAGCTTGTTGGGACAGACCTACGAGCAGTACTTC. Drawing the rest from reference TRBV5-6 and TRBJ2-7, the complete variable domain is DAGVTQSPTHLIKTRGQQVTLRCSPKSGHDTVSWYQQALGQGPQFIFQYYEEEERQRGNFPDRFSGHQFPNYSSELNVNALLLGDSALYLCASSLLGQTYEQYFGPGTRLTVT.

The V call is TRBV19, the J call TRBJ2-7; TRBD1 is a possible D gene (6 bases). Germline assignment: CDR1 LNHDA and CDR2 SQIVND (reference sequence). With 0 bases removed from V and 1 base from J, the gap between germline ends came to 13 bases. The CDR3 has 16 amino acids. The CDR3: CASSIEVGGRSYEQYF. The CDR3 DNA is TGTGCCAGTAGTATAGAAGTTGGGGGCAGGTCCTACGAGCAGTACTTC.

CDR3 nucleotide sequence: TGTGCCAGCAGCTCCCCGGACAGGGGGCGGAATCAGCCCCAGCATTTT. Translation: CASSSPDRGRNQPQHF. V and J are TRBV7-2 and TRBJ1-5; 11 nucleotides line up with TRBD1. V lost 4 bases and J lost 4; bases outside the gene matches: 6. The germline V gene encodes CDR1 SGHTA and CDR2 FQGNSA. The CDR3 covers 16 residues.

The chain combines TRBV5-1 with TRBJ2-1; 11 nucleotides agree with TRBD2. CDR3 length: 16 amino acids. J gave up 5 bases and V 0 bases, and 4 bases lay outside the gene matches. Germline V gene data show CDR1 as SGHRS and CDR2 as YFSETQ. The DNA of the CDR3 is TGCGCCAGCAGCTTGGTACTAGCGGGAGTGAACAATGAGCAGTTCTTC. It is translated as CASSLVLAGVNNEQFF.

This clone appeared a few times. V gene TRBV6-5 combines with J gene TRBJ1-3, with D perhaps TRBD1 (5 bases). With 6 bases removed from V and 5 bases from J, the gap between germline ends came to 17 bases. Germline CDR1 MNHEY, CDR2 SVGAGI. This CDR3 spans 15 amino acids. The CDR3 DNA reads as TGTGCCAGCAGCCTGGTGTACGACAGCCGAAACACCATATATTTT. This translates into CASSLVYDSRNTIYF.

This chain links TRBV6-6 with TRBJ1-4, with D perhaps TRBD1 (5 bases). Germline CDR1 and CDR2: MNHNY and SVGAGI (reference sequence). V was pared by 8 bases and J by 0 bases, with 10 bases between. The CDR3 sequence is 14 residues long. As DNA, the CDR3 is TGTGCCAGCGCGACAGTTGCAACTAATGAAAAACTGTTTTTT. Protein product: CASATVATNEKLFF.

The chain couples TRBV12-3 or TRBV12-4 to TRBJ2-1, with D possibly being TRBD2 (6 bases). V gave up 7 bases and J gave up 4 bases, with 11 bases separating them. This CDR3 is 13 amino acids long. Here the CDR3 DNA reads TGTGCCAGCACCCTAGCGAGGTACAATGAGCAGTTCTTC. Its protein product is CASTLARYNEQFF.

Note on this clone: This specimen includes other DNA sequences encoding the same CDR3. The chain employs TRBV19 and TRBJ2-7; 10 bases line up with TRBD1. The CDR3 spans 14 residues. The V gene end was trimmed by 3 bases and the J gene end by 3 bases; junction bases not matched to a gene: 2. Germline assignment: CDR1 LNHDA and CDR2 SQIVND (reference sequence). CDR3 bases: TGTGCCAGTAGTATCGGGACAGGGGTCTACGAGCAGTACTTC. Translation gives CASSIGTGVYEQYF.

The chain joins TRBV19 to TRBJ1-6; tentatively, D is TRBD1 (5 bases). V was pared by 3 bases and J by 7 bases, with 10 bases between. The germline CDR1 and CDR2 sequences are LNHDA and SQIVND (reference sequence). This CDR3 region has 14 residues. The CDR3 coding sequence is TGTGCCAGTAGTATTGCGACAGCAAATTCACCCCTCCACTTT. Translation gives CASSIATANSPLHF.

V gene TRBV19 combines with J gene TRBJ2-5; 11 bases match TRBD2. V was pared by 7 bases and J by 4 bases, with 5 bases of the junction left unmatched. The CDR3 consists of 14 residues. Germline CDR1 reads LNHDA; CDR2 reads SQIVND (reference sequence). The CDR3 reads CASTDSGRAETQYF. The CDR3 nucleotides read TGTGCCAGTACCGATAGCGGGAGGGCAGAGACCCAGTACTTC.

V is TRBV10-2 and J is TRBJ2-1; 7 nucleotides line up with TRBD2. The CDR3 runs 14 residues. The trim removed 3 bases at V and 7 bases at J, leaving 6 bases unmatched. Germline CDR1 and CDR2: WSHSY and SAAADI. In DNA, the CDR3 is TGCGCCAGCAGTGATACTAGCGCTAGGAATGAGCAGTTCTTC. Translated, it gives CASSDTSARNEQFF.

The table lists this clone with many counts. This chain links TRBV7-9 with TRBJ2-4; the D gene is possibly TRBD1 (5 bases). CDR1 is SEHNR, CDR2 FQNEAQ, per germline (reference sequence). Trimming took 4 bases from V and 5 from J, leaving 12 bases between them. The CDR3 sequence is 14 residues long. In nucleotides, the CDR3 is TGTGCCAGCAGCTCCAGGGCGGACCAAAACATTCAGTACTTC. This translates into CASSSRADQNIQYF.

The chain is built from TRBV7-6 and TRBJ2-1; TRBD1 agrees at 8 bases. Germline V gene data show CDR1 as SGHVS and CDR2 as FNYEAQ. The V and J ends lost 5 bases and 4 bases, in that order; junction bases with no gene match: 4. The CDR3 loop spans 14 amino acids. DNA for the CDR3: TGTGCCAGCAGCAGCGGACAGGGTTACAATGAGCAGTTCTTC. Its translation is CASSSGQGYNEQFF.

CDR3 in DNA: TGTGCCAGCAGCTTTTTCGAGTGGGAGTGGGGCAATGAGCAGTTCTTC. Its protein is CASSFFEWEWGNEQFF. This rearrangement joins TRBV5-6 to TRBJ2-1, with D possibly matching TRBD2 (5 bases). V was trimmed by 2 bases and J by 6 bases, leaving 18 bases between them. In germline, CDR1 is SGHDT, CDR2 YYEEEE. The CDR3 runs 16 residues.

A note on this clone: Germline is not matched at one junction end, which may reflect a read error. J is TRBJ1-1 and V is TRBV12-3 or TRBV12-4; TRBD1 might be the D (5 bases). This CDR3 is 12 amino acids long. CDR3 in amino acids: CASSLKDTKAFF. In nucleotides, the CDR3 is TGTGCCAGCAGTTTAAAGGACACTAAAGCTTTCTTT.

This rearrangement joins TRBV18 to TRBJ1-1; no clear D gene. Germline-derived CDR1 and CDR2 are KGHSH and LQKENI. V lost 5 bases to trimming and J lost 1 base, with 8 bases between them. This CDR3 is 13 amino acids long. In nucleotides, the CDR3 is TGTGCCAGCTCAAGCGTTTGGAACACTGAAGCTTTCTTT. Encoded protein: CASSSVWNTEAFF.